These T cell receptor beta chains were read from a single sample in a study of T-cell memory formation after mild COVID-19. Via MiXCR, TCRdb re-called the 5' RACE reads, giving one row per CDR3 protein. The sample shows 95,000 to 110,000 distinct CDR3 sequences, about an eighth of them seen only once. The specimen sequenced was PBMCs or a T cell subset sorted from them (not recorded which). The receptors derive from a man younger than 35 who had mild COVID-19 (a few samples of this study predate the infection). Cell type and time point are not known. Both conserved end residues are trimmed from each CDR3.

>TRBJ2-2|TRBV5-1
ASSPGLGRENGELF
>TRBJ2-2|TRBV6-5
ASSYSNRDTGELF
>TRBJ2-5|TRBV6-1
ASSEVSSWETQY
>TRBJ2-1|TRBV20-1
SASQGAQNEQF
>TRBJ1-6|TRBV21-1
ASSKDGPNILSRSTPLH
>TRBJ2-5|TRBV20-1
SAGGREETQY
>TRBJ2-1|TRBV7-2
ASSWGSGGREQF
>TRBJ1-1|TRBV4-3
ASSRNRGHTEAF
>TRBJ2-1|TRBV7-3
ASSLTSGQAAEQF
>TRBJ2-7|TRBV24-1
ATSESVQRTYEQY
>TRBJ1-2|TRBV7-2
ASSLTLSRGYT
>TRBJ1-1|TRBV20-1
SVTGLYAEAF
>TRBJ1-6|TRBV4-3
ASSQDPQRDYNSPLH
>TRBJ2-7|TRBV30
AWSVTGNYEQY
>TRBJ2-3|TRBV5-5
ASSSDSDTQY
>TRBJ2-1|TRBV5-1
ASSRGSYNEQF
>TRBJ2-5|TRBV6-6
ASSYSRDRWYQETQY
>TRBJ2-3|TRBV6-5
ASGGVATDTQY
>TRBJ2-1|TRBV29-1
SVVGSGGAWEQF
>TRBJ1-2|TRBV19
ASNEQGNYGYT
>TRBJ2-3|TRBV5-6
ASSQGENTQY
>TRBJ2-5|TRBV24-1
ATSDPRLQSRETQY
>TRBJ1-4|TRBV6-5
ASRPSTGQVGTNEKLF
>TRBJ2-1|TRBV10-3
AISPSQDNEQF
>TRBJ1-1|TRBV30
AWNKLGTEAF
>TRBJ2-3|TRBV11-2
ASSLAQRGGADTQY
>TRBJ2-1|TRBV7-9
ASRTPYNEQF
>TRBJ2-7|TRBV4-1
ASSLFAPGQGYYEQY
>TRBJ2-1|TRBV7-2
ASSQRIDEQF
>TRBJ2-1|TRBV7-7
ASSLAPAGYNEQF
>TRBJ2-7|TRBV4-2
ASSPSGTYEQY
>TRBJ1-5|TRBV6-4
ASSDPGNQPQH
>TRBJ2-2|TRBV4-1
ATFSGRNTGELF
>TRBJ1-2|TRBV15
ATSRDRPQNYGYT
>TRBJ1-4|TRBV27
ASSFPNEKLF
>TRBJ2-5|TRBV9
ASSVGGGLGETQY
>TRBJ2-1|TRBV12-3/TRBV12-4
ATGTAHGRDTDNEQF
>TRBJ1-6|TRBV7-9
ASHTGHNSPLH
>TRBJ2-3|TRBV4-1
ASSQGWAGGTDTQY
>TRBJ2-2|TRBV6-2/TRBV6-3
ASSYSWTGELF
>TRBJ2-2|TRBV12-3/TRBV12-4
ASILIAGRTGELF